The 28 T cell receptor beta chains below were found in one sample sequenced in a study of technical replicates of blood from a handful of donors. Sequenced by immunoSEQ multiplex PCR; TCRdb stores in-frame clones only, minus some. This sample has 70,000 to 95,000 clones, with 85% to 95% found just once. What was sequenced was T cells isolated from PBMCs. The receptors derive from a human donor in good health.

The chain employs TRBV19 and TRBJ1-1, with a possible D match to TRBD1 (6 bases). The CDR3 is 12 residues long. Germline lookup yields CDR1 LNHDA and CDR2 SQIVND (reference sequence). Deletions cut 6 bases from V and 7 bases from J, with 12 bases between. In DNA, the CDR3 is TGTGCCAGTAGCCCCAAGGGGGTTGAAGCTTTCTTT. Its protein is CASSPKGVEAFF.

The chain couples TRBV11-2 to TRBJ1-3; D not certain. Germline V gene lookup returns CDR1 SGHAT and CDR2 FQNNGV. This CDR3 comprises 13 residues. The V gene lost 5 bases and the J gene lost 5 bases, with 10 bases spanning the gap. CDR3 in DNA: TGTGCCAGCAGCCCTATAATACGAAACACCATATATTTT. Its translation: CASSPIIRNTIYF.

This rearrangement joins TRBV28 to TRBJ1-4, with TRBD1 as a possible D gene (6 bases). Between the trimmed V and J ends, which lost 7 bases and 4 bases, there was a span of 10 bases. Germline-derived CDR1 and CDR2 are MDHEN and SYDVKM. CDR3 length: 13 residues. Written as DNA, the CDR3 is TGTGCCAGCAAGTGGACAGTTAATGAAAAACTGTTTTTT. It translates to CASKWTVNEKLFF.

The chain combines TRBV15 with TRBJ1-2; 9 nucleotides match TRBD1. Germline assignment: CDR1 LNHNV and CDR2 YYDKDF (reference sequence). This CDR3 is built from 15 residues. Trimming cost V 2 bases and J 4 bases; bases outside gene matches: 5. DNA of the CDR3: TGTGCCACCAGCAGAACGGACAGGGGTATCTATGGCTACACCTTC. Translating gives CATSRTDRGIYGYTF.

The J gene is TRBJ1-4, the V gene TRBV19; TRBD1 matches 8 bases. The CDR3 spans 15 residues. CDR1 is LNHDA and CDR2 is SQIVND in the germline V gene (reference sequence). Trimming removed 3 bases from V and 4 bases from J; junction bases left unmatched: 4. The CDR3 nucleotides read TGTGCCAGTAGTATCTGGACAGGGAGTAATGAAAAACTGTTTTTT. Residues: CASSIWTGSNEKLFF.

This chain links TRBV10-1 with TRBJ2-2; maybe TRBD1 (5 bases). Germline V gene lookup returns CDR1 WNHNN and CDR2 SYGVQD (reference sequence). The V and J ends lost 4 bases and 3 bases respectively, with 12 bases between them. The length of the CDR3 is 15 residues. In DNA form, the CDR3 reads TGCGCCAGCAGTGTTTCAGGGCCTCACACCGGGGAGCTGTTTTTT. Protein product: CASSVSGPHTGELFF.

The chain links TRBV7-6 to TRBJ2-7, with TRBD2 as a possible D gene (6 bases). Per germline, CDR1 SGHVS and CDR2 FNYEAQ. The CDR3 has 13 amino acids. V was trimmed by 4 bases and J by 2 bases, leaving 9 bases between them. CDR3 sequence (DNA): TGTGCCAGCAGCTACCCGGGGGCCTACGAGCAGTACTTC. Its translation is CASSYPGAYEQYF.

The CDR3 DNA is TGCAGCGTTGAACTTCTAACGGGACTAGCGGACTACGAGCAGTACTTC. Protein: CSVELLTGLADYEQYF. The V gene is TRBV29-1, the J gene TRBJ2-7, with 11 bases lining up with TRBD2. CDR1 is SQVTM, CDR2 ANQGSEA, per germline. The J segment lost 3 bases and the V segment lost 2 bases, leaving 9 bases of the junction unmatched. The CDR3 extends over 16 amino acids.

This chain joins TRBV7-9 and TRBJ2-5, with 14 nucleotides matching TRBD2. J was trimmed by 3 bases and V by 5 bases; bases with no gene match: 5. The CDR3 consists of 16 residues. Germline assignment: CDR1 SEHNR and CDR2 FQNEAQ (reference sequence). For the CDR3, the DNA is TGTGCCAGCAGCCCGGGACTAGCGGGGGAAGAAGAGACCCAGTACTTC. Amino acids: CASSPGLAGEEETQYF. The variable domain in full, completed from reference TRBV7-9 and TRBJ2-5, reads DTGVSQNPRHKITKRGQNVTFRCDPISEHNRLYWYRQTLGQGPEFLTYFQNEAQLEKSRLLSDRFSAERPKGSFSTLEIQRTEQGDSAMYLCASSPGLAGEEETQYFGPGTRLLVL.

CDR3 nucleotide sequence: TGCACCGGGAGTTACAGGAGTGAGCAGTTCTTC. Protein sequence: CTGSYRSEQFF. The V gene is TRBV29-1, the J gene TRBJ2-1; D might be TRBD2 (6 bases). Germline assignment: CDR1 SQVTM and CDR2 ANQGSEA. This CDR3 region has 11 residues.

The chain uses TRBV7-6 and TRBJ1-2; D is possibly TRBD1 (5 bases). The CDR3 is 15 residues long. Trimming removed 0 bases at V and 3 bases at J, with 11 bases between. Germline V lookup: CDR1 SGHVS, CDR2 FNYEAQ. This CDR3 reads CASSLAGGGDYGYTF. CDR3 sequence (DNA): TGTGCCAGCAGCTTAGCGGGGGGGGGAGACTATGGCTACACCTTC.

This chain joins TRBV4-1 and TRBJ2-7; 10 nucleotides match TRBD2. V dropped 0 bases and J dropped 1; count of bases not matched to a gene: 21. The CDR3 totals 22 residues. Germline V gene lookup returns CDR1 MGHRA and CDR2 YSYEKL. CDR3 protein: CASSQDLVGSGRIGALSYEQYF. In nucleotides, the CDR3 is TGCGCCAGCAGCCAAGATCTTGTTGGTAGCGGGAGGATCGGAGCGCTTTCCTACGAGCAGTACTTC.

This chain joins TRBV11-2 and TRBJ2-7; TRBD2 might be the D (6 bases). Trimming left V 1 base short and J 2 bases short, with 9 bases between. The CDR3 has 14 amino acids. Germline CDR1 is SGHAT and CDR2 is FQNNGV. In DNA form, the CDR3 reads TGTGCCAGCAGCTTAGCGGGGGAACCCTACGAGCAGTACTTC. Its protein is CASSLAGEPYEQYF.

The chain links TRBV7-9 to TRBJ2-7, with TRBD1 identical over 8 bases. The CDR3 length is 14 residues. CDR1 and CDR2 from the germline V gene are SEHNR and FQNEAQ (reference sequence). V was pared by 0 bases and J by 3 bases, with 1 base of the junction left unmatched. CDR3 loop: CASSLADRVYEQYF. CDR3 bases: TGTGCCAGCAGCTTAGCGGACAGGGTCTACGAGCAGTACTTC.

V and J are TRBV6-1 and TRBJ1-5; a possible D gene is TRBD1 (5 bases). This CDR3 contains 10 residues. Trimming left V 7 bases short and J 10 bases short, with 8 bases between. From germline, CDR1 is MNHNS and CDR2 SASEGT. The CDR3 loop reads CASNQGPQHF. DNA of the CDR3: TGTGCCAGCAACCAGGGTCCCCAGCATTTT.

This sequence joins TRBV6-5 and TRBJ1-1, with D possibly TRBD1 on 5 matching bases. The V end lost 2 bases, the J end lost 0 bases, and 13 bases lay between the germline ends. CDR1 is MNHEY, CDR2 SVGAGI, per germline. The CDR3 totals 16 residues. The CDR3 DNA is TGTGCCAGCAGTTACCGAGCAGGGCCCATGAACACTGAAGCTTTCTTT. Protein sequence: CASSYRAGPMNTEAFF.

The chain recombines TRBV27 with TRBJ1-5, with 10 nucleotides matching TRBD1. The CDR3 is 15 amino acids. J was trimmed by 5 bases and V by 8 bases; bases with no gene match: 9. CDR1 is MNHEY, CDR2 SMNVEV, per germline (reference sequence). CDR3 sequence: CASCSGTGADQPQHF. Here the CDR3 DNA reads TGTGCCAGCTGCTCCGGGACAGGGGCCGATCAGCCCCAGCATTTT.

The rearrangement uses TRBV5-1 and TRBJ2-6, with D unclear. CDR1 is SGHRS and CDR2 is YFSETQ in the germline V gene. The CDR3 loop spans 13 amino acids. Trimming left V 4 bases short and J 1 base short, with 3 bases between. The CDR3 region is CASSQSGANVLTF. The CDR3 region has the DNA TGCGCCAGCAGCCAGTCTGGGGCCAACGTCCTGACTTTC.

This chain joins TRBV9 and TRBJ2-1, with 13 bases lining up with TRBD2. V was pared by 2 bases and J by 8 bases, with 10 bases of the junction left unmatched. Germline lookup yields CDR1 SGDLS and CDR2 YYNGEE. The CDR3 length is 17 residues. The CDR3 loop reads CASSVSWTSGRIDEQFF. The CDR3 bases are TGTGCCAGCAGCGTCAGCTGGACTAGCGGGAGAATCGATGAGCAGTTCTTC.

Here the CDR3 reads CASRAGSSGNTIYF. The CDR3 DNA reads as TGTGCCTCCCGGGCGGGGAGCTCTGGAAACACCATATATTTT. This chain links TRBV30 with TRBJ1-3; D is undetermined. Per germline, CDR1 GTSNPN and CDR2 SVGIG (reference sequence). This CDR3 has 14 amino acids. V was trimmed by 7 bases and J by 0 bases, leaving 13 bases between them.

V is TRBV5-4 and J is TRBJ2-1; 10 positions match TRBD2. CDR1 is SGHNT, CDR2 YYREEE, per germline (reference sequence). Trimming took 3 bases from V and 5 from J; bases not matched to a gene: 5. This CDR3 region has 15 residues. The CDR3 here is CASSSGLAANNEQFF. The CDR3 region has the DNA TGTGCCAGCAGCTCCGGACTAGCGGCAAACAATGAGCAGTTCTTC.

The J gene is TRBJ2-7, the V gene TRBV6-5; 8 positions agree with TRBD2. Germline CDR1 reads MNHEY; CDR2 reads SVGAGI. With 7 bases clipped from V and 2 bases from J, the junction kept 1 base outside the gene matches. The CDR3 is made up of 12 amino acids. CDR3 sequence (DNA): TGTGCCAGCACCGGGGGGGCCTACGAGCAGTACTTC. Protein sequence: CASTGGAYEQYF.

The chain joins TRBV10-2 to TRBJ1-2; D remains unclear. CDR3 length: 15 residues. Trimming stripped 1 base from V and 2 bases from J, with 11 bases between. Germline V gives CDR1 WSHSY, CDR2 SAAADI. In DNA form, the CDR3 reads TGCGCCAGCAGTGAGTTATTAGGAGGAAACTATGGCTACACCTTC. Translating gives CASSELLGGNYGYTF.

The gene calls are TRBV19 and TRBJ2-7, with 9 positions matching TRBD1. The CDR3 has 16 amino acids. Germline V CDR1 and CDR2: LNHDA, SQIVND (reference sequence). Trimming removed 5 bases from V and 1 base from J; junction bases left unmatched: 9. This CDR3 reads CASSVTPGQGSYEQYF. The CDR3 nucleotides are TGTGCCAGTAGTGTAACGCCGGGACAGGGATCCTACGAGCAGTACTTC.

The chain employs TRBV15 and TRBJ1-6, with 9 bases matching TRBD1. V lost 6 bases, J lost 9 bases, and 12 bases stayed unmatched. From germline, CDR1 is LNHNV and CDR2 YYDKDF (reference sequence). This CDR3 comprises 16 residues. The CDR3 DNA sequence: TGTGCCACCAGTCAAATTGGAGGGACAGGGCGTTCACCCCTCCACTTT. Protein: CATSQIGGTGRSPLHF.

This chain uses TRBV19 with TRBJ2-7; maybe TRBD2 (6 bases). Germline V gene lookup returns CDR1 LNHDA and CDR2 SQIVND (reference sequence). Trimming removed 6 bases from V and 11 bases from J, with 23 bases in between. CDR3 length: 14 amino acids. The CDR3 here is CASRDVGGRARKYF. The CDR3 DNA follows: TGTGCCAGTAGGGATGTCGGGGGACGGGCTCGGAAGTACTTC.

This clone was counted once. The chain uses TRBV18 and TRBJ1-5; no reliable D call. From germline, CDR1 is KGHSH and CDR2 LQKENI. The length of the CDR3 is 14 residues. V was trimmed by 5 bases and J by 0 bases, leaving 8 bases between them. Here the CDR3 reads CASSSGYSNQPQHF. Written as DNA, the CDR3 is TGTGCCAGCTCATCCGGGTATAGCAATCAGCCCCAGCATTTT.

This sequence joins TRBV28 and TRBJ2-2, with TRBD2 identical over 11 bases. Germline CDR1 and CDR2: MDHEN and SYDVKM. The CDR3 loop spans 17 amino acids. Germline trimming cut 7 bases from V and 9 bases from J; bases unmatched to any gene: 16. CDR3 sequence reads: CASTPTSGINRGRELFF. The CDR3 DNA reads TGTGCCAGCACCCCGACTAGCGGGATAAATCGCGGTCGGGAGCTGTTTTTT.